This TCR beta chain was recovered during a study of shared clonotypes between healthy human individuals (dated by TCRdb to the early 2020s). General notes on the study: A couple of women and three men aged 18 to 49 years were included in the cohort. Blood TCR repertoires of four to six healthy adults were deeply sequenced to estimate repertoire size and the extent of clonotype sharing between individuals. Libraries were prepared and TCR repertoires were sequenced by different laboratories using diverse techniques, in order to increase sequencing depth and limit assay-specific biases. Each donor's leukapheresis produced roughly between about 0.9 and 9.5 billion PBMCs. For each donor, three plates each were used for CD4 naive and CD4 memory, two plates were used for CD8 naive, and one plate was used for CD8 memory. Paper-wide results and their limitations: Rarefaction of sorted-subset datasets indicated incomplete sequencing despite the large sequencing depth. Sampling was restricted to blood, and TCR repertoires in tissues likely differ from the TCR repertoires found in blood. Pairwise subsampling led to the expectation that sequencing depth would affect the degree of clonotype sharing among donors. Naive subsets generally had larger estimated clonotype richness than memory subsets did. The genetic and exposure-history diversity represented was limited by the small number of donors. Across a handful of donors, about 5.2% of naive CD4, roughly 3.5% of naive CD8, roughly 2.3% of memory CD4, and about 0.44% of memory CD8 clonotypes were shared. Compared with non-shared clonotypes, the clonotypes found in all four sorted-subset donors had higher generation probabilities.

The germline V gene (reference sequence) specifies SEHNR as CDR1 and FQNEAQ as CDR2. Inclusive of the bounding cysteine and phenylalanine, the CDR3 is 14 residues long. The entry retains the CDR3 DNA only, 42 bases that are in frame from base 1. V is pared back by 4 bases and J by 0 bases, with 10 bases lying between the germline termini. Donors were healthy HIV-negative adults with no recently reported acute infections or vaccinations. All donors were Caucasian adults living in Nashville, Tennessee, USA. CD4+ T cells were enriched through magnetic negative selection, after which naive cells were positively selected on CD45RA and the remaining negative fraction served as the memory subset. Blood was obtained by leukapheresis, after which PBMCs were separated by Ficoll-Histopaque density gradient centrifugation and cryopreserved in liquid nitrogen vapor phase. Analytical flow cytometry was used to check the purity and quantity of every magnetically sorted T cell population. From each sorted fraction, genomic DNA was isolated and quantified by UV absorbance on a Nanodrop 2000c.

Notes on this clone: The antigen this receptor binds is unknown. No much larger clone exists at a distance of one base, and base qualities are not known.

Using the deep immunoSEQ assay, multiplex PCR amplified TCR CDR3 regions from genomic DNA. For each cell subset, the extracted genomic DNA was distributed evenly across all wells of several immunoSEQ 96-well plates, and each plate served as one replicate. Each replicate PCR for sorted subsets received around 210 ng genomic DNA, equal to roughly 30,000 T cell genomes. Purified libraries were quantified with a Qubit 3.0 fluorometer, sized on a Bioanalyzer 2100, and re-quantified with the KAPA Library Quantification kit. Every immunoSEQ 96-well plate was sequenced on a dedicated single-read 150-cycle Illumina NextSeq 550 flow cell. On the authors' methods: Because the immunoSEQ output held only junctional sequences and lacked quality scores, the filtering could not match the filtering applied to full-length reads. To assign V/J genes and CDR3, sequences were annotated using PyIR, a Python wrapper for IgBLAST v1.9, with IMGT germline references. Any read was removed if the V/J assignment was weak (E-value above 1e-6), the CDR3 was missing, or the read contained stop codons, out-of-frame junctions, or ambiguous translated residues. V3J clonotypes were defined as sequences sharing an identical inferred V gene, J gene, and CDR3 amino acid sequence. Percentage overlap between repertoires was calculated by dividing the number of shared unique clonotypes by the size of the smaller repertoire. Repertoire richness was assessed with RTK rarefaction, the Chao1 estimator, and Recon v2.1 estimates of unobserved clonotypes. Generation probabilities were computed with OLGA for all TCRbeta clonotypes obtained by the gDNA method from a few donors. As stored in TCRdb, this immuneACCESS dataset retains in-frame rearrangements with V and J assigned. A fraction of the clones does not appear; measured against another copy, unresolved V genes explain less than half of the discrepancy, and the remainder lacks a known reason. V and J calls and clone size follow that table, whereas D and trimming were derived from the DNA. The sample table contains more than 2,000,000 clones; only one count was recorded for around 90% of them. The top ten clones comprise about 0.13% of the sample.

The clonotype comes from a man aged 18 to 29 in good health. Sequenced input: naive CD4+ T cells sorted from blood. What the cell subset or site label conveys for this sample: CD45RA+ positively selected. This chain joins TRBV7-9 to TRBJ2-7; possibly the D gene is TRBD1, per 6 matching bases. The DNA reads as follows: TGTGCCAGCAGCTCTGACAGGAACTCCTACGAGCAGTACTTC. This encodes CASSSDRNSYEQYF.